The TCR beta chain described here comes from a study of T cell responses to AZD1222 COVID-19 vaccine. Whole-study results and caveats: At baseline, seropositivity was found in only a handful of AZD1222 recipients. Spike-specific TCR breadth and depth rose after two AZD1222 doses.

Points on this clone: Its target is unknown.

Combined were second doses at about 4 or about 12 weeks. With V trimmed by 7 bases and J by 7 bases, 13 bases remained unmatched. Germline V CDR1 and CDR2: LNHDA, SQIVND (reference sequence). The length of the CDR3 is 15 residues. Some clones are missing from TCRdb's copy, which holds only in-frame ones; the method was immunoSEQ multiplex PCR. The sample consists of more than 95,000 clones, approximately 85% of them appearing once. The receptor comes from an adult who received the AZD1222 COVID-19 vaccine. V gene TRBV19 combines with J gene TRBJ1-5; 7 positions match TRBD1. The sequencing used peripheral blood, collected 28 days after the second AZD1222 dose. CDR3 DNA sequence: TGTGCCAGTATGATAGGGGGCAAAGGGAAGCAGCCCCAGCATTTT. This sequence encodes CASMIGGKGKQPQHF.